These 26 T cell receptor beta chains originate from one sample sequenced in a study of blood T cell repertoires in COVID-19. Generated by immunoSEQ multiplex PCR, the TCRdb table keeps only in-frame clones and is missing some. The sample has 120,000 to 150,000 clones, 80% to 85% seen once; the top ten hold 4.5% to 5.5%. Material: PBMCs or T cells enriched from blood (not recorded which). These receptors all stem from a man between 40 and 49 years old with acute COVID-19.

Turning to this clone: At one of its ends the junction is not consistent with the germline gene, which may arise from a read error. Different DNA sequences within this sample yield the same CDR3. The chain couples TRBV28 to TRBJ2-1; 7 nucleotides agree with TRBD2. The CDR3 contains 13 residues. The V gene's germline CDR1 is MDHEN and CDR2 SYDVKM. The DNA for the CDR3 is TGTGCCAGCAGCACAGCGGGAAACAATGAGCAATTCTTC. Encoded protein: CASSTAGNNEQFF.

The rearrangement joins TRBV5-1 to TRBJ2-3; no clear D. The CDR3 is 13 amino acids. The germline V gene encodes CDR1 SGHRS and CDR2 YFSETQ. Trimming left V 3 bases short and J 0 bases short, with 5 bases between. This CDR3 reads CASSSPSTDTQYF. As DNA, the CDR3 is TGCGCCAGCAGCTCCCCTAGCACAGATACGCAGTATTTT.

This chain connects TRBV15 to TRBJ2-1; D is possibly TRBD2 (6 bases). The CDR3 contains 15 residues. Trimming removed 0 bases from V and 1 base from J, with 7 bases in between. Germline V lookup: CDR1 LNHNV, CDR2 YYDKDF (reference sequence). Here the CDR3 reads CATSRDGGSYNEQFF. The CDR3 DNA is TGTGCCACCAGCAGAGATGGAGGGTCCTACAATGAGCAGTTCTTC.

Concerning this clone: The sample carries other DNA sequences with the same CDR3. The CDR3 region has the DNA TGTGCCAGCAGCGTAGGGGACAGTACCTACGAGCAGTACTTC. This encodes CASSVGDSTYEQYF. The J gene is TRBJ2-7, the V gene TRBV9, with 7 bases aligning to TRBD1. This CDR3 comprises 14 residues. V lost 0 bases to trimming and J lost 2 bases; unmatched junction nucleotides: 2. Germline V gene sequence: CDR1 SGDLS, CDR2 YYNGEE.

The rearrangement uses TRBV2 and TRBJ1-5; 8 bases are shared with TRBD1. The CDR3 is 15 residues long. Germline CDR1 reads SNHLY; CDR2 reads FYNNEI. With 6 bases clipped from V and 1 base from J, the junction kept 5 bases outside the gene matches. CDR3 in DNA: TGTGCCAGCAGGGAACAGGGGGGCAGCAATCAGCCCCAGCATTTT. As protein: CASREQGGSNQPQHF.

The chain combines TRBV6-5 with TRBJ1-1; perhaps TRBD1 as D (6 bases). V lost 4 bases and J 11 bases, leaving 20 bases between the germline ends. In germline, CDR1 is MNHEY, CDR2 SVGAGI. The CDR3 runs to 14 residues. In nucleotides, the CDR3 is TGTGCCAGCAGTTTCAAGACAGGCGCCGTGGGGGCTTTCTTT. Encoded protein: CASSFKTGAVGAFF.

The chain uses TRBV7-2 and TRBJ1-6; the D is unclear. There are 14 residues in the CDR3. Trimming shortened V by 2 bases and J by 7 bases, and 9 bases separated the two germline ends. The germline V gene encodes CDR1 SGHTA and CDR2 FQGNSA. The CDR3 DNA reads TGTGCCAGCAGCTTAAACAGAGTCAATTCACCCCTCCACTTT. As protein: CASSLNRVNSPLHF. Variable domain in full (rest from reference TRBV7-2 and TRBJ1-6): GAGVSQSPSNKVTEKGKDVELRCDPISGHTALYWYRQSLGQGLEFLIYFQGNSAPDKSGLPSDRFSAERTGGSVSTLTIQRTQQEDSAVYLCASSLNRVNSPLHFGNGTRLTVT.

This rearrangement joins TRBV6-5 to TRBJ2-3; 7 bases align to TRBD2. Germline loops: CDR1 MNHEY, CDR2 SVGAGI. The CDR3 runs 16 residues. V gave up 4 bases and J gave up 3 bases; unmatched junction bases: 10. The CDR3 loop reads CASSSFSRGRTDTQYF. DNA of the CDR3: TGTGCCAGCAGTTCCTTTTCGCGGGGGAGGACAGATACGCAGTATTTT.

The J gene is TRBJ1-6, the V gene TRBV28; D unclear. V shed 8 bases and J shed 4 bases, with 9 bases lying between them. Per the germline V gene, CDR1 is MDHEN and CDR2 is SYDVKM. This CDR3 is 13 amino acids long. CDR3 sequence (DNA): TGTGCCAGCGGCTGGCTGTATAATTCACCCCTCCACTTT. As protein: CASGWLYNSPLHF.

This chain links TRBV29-1 with TRBJ2-3, with D possibly matching TRBD1 (5 bases). Germline-derived CDR1 and CDR2 are SQVTM and ANQGSEA. Trimming shortened V by 3 bases and J by 2 bases, and 12 bases separated the two germline ends. The CDR3 contains 14 residues. The CDR3 is CSVEARGHTDTQYF. The CDR3 nucleotides are TGCAGCGTTGAGGCCCGTGGACACACAGATACGCAGTATTTT.

The gene calls are TRBV7-9 and TRBJ2-7, with a weak D call TRBD2 (5 bases). The CDR3 is 12 amino acids. Trimming took off 1 base at V and 4 bases at J, with 5 bases between the two ends. The germline gives CDR1 SEHNR, CDR2 FQNEAQ (reference sequence). CDR3: CASSLGTYEQYF. The CDR3, as DNA: TGTGCCAGCAGCTTAGGGACTTACGAGCAGTACTTC.

The chain carries TRBV4-3 and TRBJ1-2, with 9 bases identical to TRBD1. Trimming at V came to 3 bases and at J to 1 base, leaving 3 bases not matched to a gene. The CDR3 consists of 15 residues. Germline CDR1 reads LGHNA; CDR2 reads YSLEER. CDR3 DNA sequence: TGCGCCAGCAGCCATCGGGACAGGGATAACTATGGCTACACCTTC. This encodes CASSHRDRDNYGYTF.

This clone was seen a handful of times. The rearrangement links TRBV25-1 to TRBJ2-7; 9 positions agree with TRBD1. After removal of 3 bases from V and 0 bases from J, the junction contained 6 bases not matched to a gene. The CDR3 loop spans 16 amino acids. Germline CDR1 and CDR2: MGHDK and SYGVNS. The CDR3 nucleotides are TGTGCCAGCAGTGACGGGACAGGGATGAGCTCCTACGAGCAGTACTTC. Amino acids: CASSDGTGMSSYEQYF.

The V call is TRBV2, the J call TRBJ1-4; a weak D match, TRBD1 (5 bases). V was cut by 3 bases and J by 2 bases, with 7 bases left in between. Germline V gene lookup returns CDR1 SNHLY and CDR2 FYNNEI. The length of the CDR3 is 14 residues. The CDR3 nucleotides are TGTGCCAGCAGTGAGCGACAGACTAATGAAAAACTGTTTTTT. Translated, it gives CASSERQTNEKLFF.

The chain carries TRBV28 and TRBJ1-1; D unclear. This CDR3 has 12 amino acids. The germline gives CDR1 MDHEN, CDR2 SYDVKM. With 7 bases removed from V and 1 base from J, the gap between germline ends came to 7 bases. The CDR3 loop is CASTLRNTEAFF. CDR3 DNA sequence: TGTGCCAGCACCCTCAGGAACACTGAAGCTTTCTTT.

The chain uses TRBV27 and TRBJ2-1; 7 bases agree with TRBD2. Looked up from germline, CDR1 is MNHEY and CDR2 is SMNVEV (reference sequence). This CDR3 spans 15 amino acids. J was trimmed by 9 bases and V by 6 bases; bases with no gene match: 14. DNA for the CDR3: TGTGCCAGCAGAGGGGTTGATGGGGGAGGGAGTGAGCAGTTCTTC. It encodes CASRGVDGGGSEQFF.

In this sample, this clone turned up once. The rearrangement joins TRBV7-8 to TRBJ1-3; 7 bases are shared with TRBD1. CDR1 SGHVS and CDR2 FQNEAQ come from the germline V gene. CDR3 length: 16 amino acids. V lost 5 bases, J lost 0 bases, and 7 bases stayed unmatched. CDR3 residues: CASSDRQGFSGNTIYF. CDR3 coding DNA: TGTGCCAGCAGCGATCGACAGGGCTTCTCTGGAAACACCATATATTTT.

The rearrangement uses TRBV6-5 and TRBJ2-1; a possible D gene is TRBD2 (6 bases). This CDR3 region has 16 residues. V lost 2 bases and J 6 bases, leaving 17 bases between the germline ends. Germline V gene data show CDR1 as MNHEY and CDR2 as SVGAGI. The CDR3 is CASSYPTSFSGNEQFF. CDR3 nucleotides: TGTGCCAGCAGTTACCCCACTAGCTTTTCGGGCAATGAGCAGTTCTTC.

The CDR3 here is CASSLALGGSYGYTF. DNA of the CDR3: TGTGCCAGCAGTTTAGCACTAGGGGGTTCCTATGGCTACACCTTC. The chain carries TRBV27 and TRBJ1-2, with a possible D match to TRBD1 (6 bases). V dropped 2 bases and J dropped 4 bases, with 14 bases sitting between them. Germline values: CDR1 MNHEY, CDR2 SMNVEV (reference sequence). This CDR3 contains 15 residues.

This chain connects TRBV7-2 to TRBJ2-1; no clear D gene. Looked up from germline, CDR1 is SGHTA and CDR2 is FQGNSA. Trimming removed 6 bases from V and 7 bases from J, with 16 bases in between. The CDR3 loop spans 14 amino acids. CDR3 nucleotides: TGTGCCAGCAGTGCGTCGGGTGACCGGAATGAGCAGTTCTTC. This codes for CASSASGDRNEQFF.

V gene TRBV19 combines with J gene TRBJ2-7, with 11 bases matching TRBD1. The CDR3 is made up of 15 amino acids. J was trimmed by 3 bases and V by 3 bases; bases with no gene match: 4. The germline CDR1 and CDR2 sequences are LNHDA and SQIVND (reference sequence). The CDR3 region has the DNA TGTGCCAGTAGTATCGGACAGGGGGCCGTCTACGAGCAGTACTTC. Translation: CASSIGQGAVYEQYF.

The J gene is TRBJ2-7, the V gene TRBV4-3; 7 positions match TRBD2. V dropped 1 base and J dropped 3; count of bases not matched to a gene: 15. Germline V CDR1 and CDR2: LGHNA, YSLEER. The CDR3 is made up of 18 amino acids. The CDR3 sequence: CASSQGPRLAAWHYEQYF. CDR3 nucleotides: TGCGCCAGCAGCCAAGGGCCCAGACTAGCAGCGTGGCACTACGAGCAGTACTTC.

The chain joins TRBV2 to TRBJ1-5; maybe TRBD1 (5 bases). This CDR3 region has 15 residues. From germline, CDR1 is SNHLY and CDR2 FYNNEI. The V and J ends lost 6 bases and 2 bases respectively, with 14 bases between them. CDR3: CASRARFRGNQPQHF. In nucleotides, the CDR3 is TGTGCCAGCAGGGCTCGATTCAGGGGCAATCAGCCCCAGCATTTT.

This clone was seen only a few times. The chain uses TRBV6-5 and TRBJ2-2; 7 bases agree with TRBD1. This CDR3 has 15 amino acids. Germline-derived CDR1 and CDR2 are MNHEY and SVGAGI. With 6 bases clipped from V and 4 bases from J, the junction kept 8 bases outside the gene matches. The DNA of the CDR3 is TGTGCCAGCAGAATCGGACAGGTTCCCACCGGGGAGCTGTTTTTT. Residues: CASRIGQVPTGELFF.

The chain uses TRBV28 and TRBJ1-5; D unresolved. Germline-derived CDR1 and CDR2 are MDHEN and SYDVKM. V lost 8 bases, J lost 3 bases, and 17 bases lay in between. CDR3 size: 15 residues. The CDR3 nucleotides are TGTGCCAGCCGTGGATTGGCAGGCCCCAATCAGCCCCAGCATTTT. This sequence encodes CASRGLAGPNQPQHF.

The rearrangement joins TRBV27 to TRBJ2-1, with 10 bases lining up with TRBD2. The CDR3 is 17 amino acids. After removal of 4 bases from V and 4 bases from J, the junction contained 10 bases not matched to a gene. Germline V gene lookup returns CDR1 MNHEY and CDR2 SMNVEV (reference sequence). CDR3 DNA sequence: TGTGCCAGCAGTTCACCGAGCGGGAGGGCTTCGTACAATGAGCAGTTCTTC. Translation: CASSSPSGRASYNEQFF.